This T cell receptor (beta chain) was identified in a study of blood T cells in healthy people across ages. Findings of the study overall: The study found more naive CD4+ cells and higher diversity in long-lived than aged donors.

This CDR3 spans 14 amino acids. The germline V gene encodes CDR1 MNHEY and CDR2 SVGAGI. In regard to this clonotype: Its antigen is not identified.

Using a J-beta primer mix together with a sample-barcoded 5' primer, a second PCR was run for roughly 6 to 11 cycles. Every molecule of cDNA carried a tag from a template-switch adaptor with 12 random nucleotides. TCRdb re-called the 5' RACE reads with MiXCR, one entry per CDR3 protein. The table records 500,000 to 550,000 distinct CDR3 sequences, 24% of them present only once. In addition, the sample was reused for a study of T cells of mothers and their children. This second report adds: With the M1S primer of the second PCR, sample barcodes and 2-4 random nucleotides were added. The effect of thymic selection on TCR recombination output is similar between related and unrelated pairs.

Input material: blood. This chain connects TRBV6-5 to TRBJ2-5; TRBD1 aligns across 11 bases. Matching the DNA end better, TRBJ2-7 makes the J call doubtful. The sequence derives from a boy between 5 and 17 years old in good health. The CDR3 DNA is TGTGCCAGCAGTCGGACAGGGGGCCACTACGAGCAGTACTTC. This encodes CASSRTGGHYEQYF.